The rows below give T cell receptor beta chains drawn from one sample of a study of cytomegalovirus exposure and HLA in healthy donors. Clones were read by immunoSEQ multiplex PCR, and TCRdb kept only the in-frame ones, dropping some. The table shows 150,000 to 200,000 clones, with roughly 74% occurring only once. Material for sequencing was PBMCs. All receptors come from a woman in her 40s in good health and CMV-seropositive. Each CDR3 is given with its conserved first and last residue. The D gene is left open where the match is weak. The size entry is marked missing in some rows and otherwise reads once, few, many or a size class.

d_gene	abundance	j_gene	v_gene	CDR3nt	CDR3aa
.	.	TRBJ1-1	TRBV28	TGTGCCAGCAGGTTGGGTGGAGGGGTGAACACTGAAGCTTTCTTT	CASRLGGGVNTEAFF
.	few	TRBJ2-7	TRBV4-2	TGTGCCAGCAGCCAAGAACGGGGCGAGCAGTACTTC	CASSQERGEQYF
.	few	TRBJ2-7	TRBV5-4	TGTGCCAGCAGCTTCGATACATCCTCCTACGAGCAGTACTTC	CASSFDTSSYEQYF
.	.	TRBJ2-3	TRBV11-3	TGTGCCAGCAGCTTAGACGGGAGTAAACATACGCAGTATTTT	CASSLDGSKHTQYF
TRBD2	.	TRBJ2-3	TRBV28	TGTGCCAGCAAGGAGGCTAGCGGGAGGTTGTATACGCAGTATTTT	CASKEASGRLYTQYF
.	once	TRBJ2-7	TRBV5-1	TGCGCCAGCAGCTTCACGGGAAACACCTACGAGCAGTACTTC	CASSFTGNTYEQYF
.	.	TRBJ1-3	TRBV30	TGTGCCTGGAATCCCCCAGGCGACACCATATATTTT	CAWNPPGDTIYF
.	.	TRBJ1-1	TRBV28	TGTGCCAGCAGTTTACCCGACACCTACACTGAAGCTTTCTTT	CASSLPDTYTEAFF
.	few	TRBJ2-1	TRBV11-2	TGTGCCAGCAGCCTACGTTTGGACAATGAGCAGTTCTTC	CASSLRLDNEQFF
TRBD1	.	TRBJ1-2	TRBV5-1	TGCGCCAGCAGCTTGGGACAGGGGGCGAGTGGCTACACCTTC	CASSLGQGASGYTF
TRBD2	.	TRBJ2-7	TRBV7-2	TGTGCCAGCAGCCAATATGGCAACCGACTAGCGGGAGACGAGCAGTACTTC	CASSQYGNRLAGDEQYF
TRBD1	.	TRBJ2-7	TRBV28	TGTGCCAGCAGTTCCGGGACAGGGGGCCACGAGCAGTACTTC	CASSSGTGGHEQYF
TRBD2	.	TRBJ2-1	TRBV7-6	TGTGCCAGCAGCCTTAGCGGGAGGGCGTACAATGAGCAGTTCTTC	CASSLSGRAYNEQFF
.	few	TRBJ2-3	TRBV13	TGTGCCAGCAGCTTAGGGGGGGACTTGCTCACAGATACGCAGTATTTT	CASSLGGDLLTDTQYF
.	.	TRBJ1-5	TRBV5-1	TGCACCAGCAGCTATGCAGGCAGCGGTCAGCCCCAGCATTTT	CTSSYAGSGQPQHF
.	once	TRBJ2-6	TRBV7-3	TGTGCCAGCAGCTTATCTTTTGTGGCCTCTGGGGCCAACGTCCTGACTTTC	CASSLSFVASGANVLTF
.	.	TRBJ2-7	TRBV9	TGTGCCAGCAGCAAAGAAGGACTACCCCCCTACGAGCAGTACTTC	CASSKEGLPPYEQYF
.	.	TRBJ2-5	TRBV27	TGTGCCAGCAGTTCTAATCTTGAAGAGACCCAGTACTTC	CASSSNLEETQYF
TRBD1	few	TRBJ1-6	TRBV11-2	TGTGCCAGCAGCGGCGGGACAGATCGGGATTCACCCCTCCACTTT	CASSGGTDRDSPLHF
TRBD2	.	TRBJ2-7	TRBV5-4	TGTGCCAGCAGCCCCGGGACTAGCGGTGTCGAGCAGTACTTC	CASSPGTSGVEQYF
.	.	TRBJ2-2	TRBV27	TGTGCCAGCAGCCCTCGTGGAGGAACGAACACCGGGGAGCTGTTTTTT	CASSPRGGTNTGELFF
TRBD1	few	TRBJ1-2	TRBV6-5	TGTGCCAGCAGTTACGGGACAGGGAATCGTGCATATGGCTACACCTTC	CASSYGTGNRAYGYTF
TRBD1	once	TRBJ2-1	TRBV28	TGTGCCAGCAGTCCCGGGACAGTCACCTACAATGAGCAGTTCTTC	CASSPGTVTYNEQFF
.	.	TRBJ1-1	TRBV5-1	TGCGCCAGCAGCTTACCGGGACAGAACACTGAAGCTTTCTTT	CASSLPGQNTEAFF
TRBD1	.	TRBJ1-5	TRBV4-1	TGCGCCAGCAGCCGCCAACAGGGGGATCAGCCCCAGCATTTT	CASSRQQGDQPQHF
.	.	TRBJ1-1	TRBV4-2	TGTGCCAGCAGCCAAGATTTATACGGGGGGCTGGCGAACACTGAAGCTTTCTTT	CASSQDLYGGLANTEAFF
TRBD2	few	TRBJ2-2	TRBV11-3	TGTGCCAGCAGCCCGACTAGCGGGAGGAACACCGGGGAGCTGTTTTTT	CASSPTSGRNTGELFF
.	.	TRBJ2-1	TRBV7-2	TGTGCCAGCAGCGTTAGCGTTACCCTAGAGAATGAGCAGTTCTTC	CASSVSVTLENEQFF
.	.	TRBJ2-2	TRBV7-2	TGTGCCAGCAGCTTAGGGCGGGGCGCGAACACCGGGGAGCTGTTTTTT	CASSLGRGANTGELFF
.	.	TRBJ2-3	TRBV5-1	TGCGCCAGCAGCTTTACTGGACATACCCCGACAGATACGCAGTATTTT	CASSFTGHTPTDTQYF
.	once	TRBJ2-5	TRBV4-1	TGCGCCAGCAGCTCGGTAGGAGGGGTAGAGACCCAGTACTTC	CASSSVGGVETQYF
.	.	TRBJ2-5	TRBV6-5	TGTGCCAGCATCTGGGGCAGTACCCAGTACTTC	CASIWGSTQYF
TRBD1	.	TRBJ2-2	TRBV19	TGTGCCAGTAGTATTATCGGACAGGGTAACTCCGGGGAGCTGTTTTTT	CASSIIGQGNSGELFF
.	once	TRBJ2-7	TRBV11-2	TGTGCCAGCAGCCTACGGGGGAGCCACGAGCAGTACTTC	CASSLRGSHEQYF